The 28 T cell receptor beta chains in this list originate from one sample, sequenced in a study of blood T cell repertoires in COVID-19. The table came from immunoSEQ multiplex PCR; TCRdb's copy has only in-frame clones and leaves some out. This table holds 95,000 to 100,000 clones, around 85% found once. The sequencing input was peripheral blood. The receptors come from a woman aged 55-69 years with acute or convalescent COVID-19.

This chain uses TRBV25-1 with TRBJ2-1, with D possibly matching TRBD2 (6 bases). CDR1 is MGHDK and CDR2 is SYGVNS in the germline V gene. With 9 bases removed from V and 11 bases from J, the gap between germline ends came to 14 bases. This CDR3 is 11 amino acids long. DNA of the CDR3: TGTGCCAGTACTACCGCGGGACAGCAGTTCTTC. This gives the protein CASTTAGQQFF.

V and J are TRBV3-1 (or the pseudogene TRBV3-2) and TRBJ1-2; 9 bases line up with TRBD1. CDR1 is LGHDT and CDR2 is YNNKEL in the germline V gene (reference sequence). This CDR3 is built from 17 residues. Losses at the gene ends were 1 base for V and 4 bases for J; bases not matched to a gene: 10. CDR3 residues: CASSQVGTGSPGYGYTF. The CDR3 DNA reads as TGTGCCAGCAGCCAAGTAGGGACAGGGTCCCCCGGCTATGGCTACACCTTC.

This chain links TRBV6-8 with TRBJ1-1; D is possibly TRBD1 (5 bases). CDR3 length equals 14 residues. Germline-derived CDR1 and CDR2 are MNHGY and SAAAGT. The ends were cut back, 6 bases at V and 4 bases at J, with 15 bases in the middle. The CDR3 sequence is CASRSPRRGTEAFF. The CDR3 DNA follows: TGTGCCAGCAGGTCCCCCCGTAGGGGCACTGAAGCTTTCTTT.

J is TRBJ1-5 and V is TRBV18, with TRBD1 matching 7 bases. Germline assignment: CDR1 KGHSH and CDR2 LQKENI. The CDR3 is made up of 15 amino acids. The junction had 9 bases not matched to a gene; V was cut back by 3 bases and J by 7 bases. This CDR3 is CASSPPGAGGQPQHF. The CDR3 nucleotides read TGTGCCAGCTCACCCCCCGGGGCAGGGGGGCAGCCCCAGCATTTT. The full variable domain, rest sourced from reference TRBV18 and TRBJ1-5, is NAGVMQNPRHLVRRRGQEARLRCSPMKGHSHVYWYRQLPEEGLKFMVYLQKENIIDESGMPKERFSAEFPKEGPSILRIQQVVRGDSAAYFCASSPPGAGGQPQHFGDGTRLSIL.

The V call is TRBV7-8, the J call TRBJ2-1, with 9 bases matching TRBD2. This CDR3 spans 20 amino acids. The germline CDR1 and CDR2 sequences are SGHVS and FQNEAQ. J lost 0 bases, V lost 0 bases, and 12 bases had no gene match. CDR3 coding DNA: TGTGCCAGCAGCTTAGCGGCAACCTTGGCGGGGGGGAGCTCCTACAATGAGCAGTTCTTC. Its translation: CASSLAATLAGGSSYNEQFF.

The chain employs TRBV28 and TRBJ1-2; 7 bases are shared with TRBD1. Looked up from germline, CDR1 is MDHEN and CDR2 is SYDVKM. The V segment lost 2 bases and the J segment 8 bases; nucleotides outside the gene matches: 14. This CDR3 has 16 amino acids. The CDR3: CASSLRGTVSRQGYTF. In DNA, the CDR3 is TGTGCCAGCAGTTTACGAGGGACAGTTAGCCGCCAGGGCTACACCTTC.

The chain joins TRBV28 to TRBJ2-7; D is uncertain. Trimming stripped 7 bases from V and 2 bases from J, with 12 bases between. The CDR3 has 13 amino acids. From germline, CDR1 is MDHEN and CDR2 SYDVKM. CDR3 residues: CASIRRIPYEQYF. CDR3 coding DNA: TGTGCCAGCATTCGCAGGATCCCCTACGAGCAGTACTTC. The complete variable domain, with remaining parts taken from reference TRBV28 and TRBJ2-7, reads DVKVTQSSRYLVKRTGEKVFLECVQDMDHENMFWYRQDPGLGLRLIYFSYDVKMKEKGDIPEGYSVSREKKERFSLILESASTNQTSMYLCASIRRIPYEQYFGPGTRLTVT.

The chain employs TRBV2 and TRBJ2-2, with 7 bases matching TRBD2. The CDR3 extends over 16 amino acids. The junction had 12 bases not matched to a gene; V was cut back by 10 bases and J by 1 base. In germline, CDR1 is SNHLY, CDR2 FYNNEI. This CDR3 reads CATPIGGGRNTGELFF. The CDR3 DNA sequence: TGTGCCACCCCAATTGGGGGGGGGAGGAACACCGGGGAGCTGTTTTTT.

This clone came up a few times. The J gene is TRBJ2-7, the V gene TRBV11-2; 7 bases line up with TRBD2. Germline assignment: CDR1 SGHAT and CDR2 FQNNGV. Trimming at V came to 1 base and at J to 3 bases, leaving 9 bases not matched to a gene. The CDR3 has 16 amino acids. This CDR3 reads CASSLGPSGAFYEQYF. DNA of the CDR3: TGTGCCAGCAGCTTAGGGCCCAGCGGGGCCTTCTACGAGCAGTACTTC.

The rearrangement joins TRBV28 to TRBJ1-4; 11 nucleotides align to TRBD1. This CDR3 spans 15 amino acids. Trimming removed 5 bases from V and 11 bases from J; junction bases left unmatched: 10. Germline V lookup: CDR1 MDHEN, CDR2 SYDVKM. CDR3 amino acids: CASSPDRGRFGKLFF. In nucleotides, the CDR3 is TGTGCCAGCAGTCCGGACAGGGGGCGGTTTGGGAAACTGTTTTTT.

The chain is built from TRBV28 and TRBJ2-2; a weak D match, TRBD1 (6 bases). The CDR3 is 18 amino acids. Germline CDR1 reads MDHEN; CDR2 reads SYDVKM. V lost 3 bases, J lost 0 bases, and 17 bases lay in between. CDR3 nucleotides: TGTGCCAGCAGTTTCGGATACACCGGGACACCGAACACCGGGGAGCTGTTTTTT. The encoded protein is CASSFGYTGTPNTGELFF.

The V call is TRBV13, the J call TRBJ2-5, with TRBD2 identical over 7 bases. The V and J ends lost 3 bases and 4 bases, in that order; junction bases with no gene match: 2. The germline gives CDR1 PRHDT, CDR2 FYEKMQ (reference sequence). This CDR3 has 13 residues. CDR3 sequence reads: CASSLGLLETQYF. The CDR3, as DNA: TGTGCCAGCAGCTTGGGACTACTAGAGACCCAGTACTTC.

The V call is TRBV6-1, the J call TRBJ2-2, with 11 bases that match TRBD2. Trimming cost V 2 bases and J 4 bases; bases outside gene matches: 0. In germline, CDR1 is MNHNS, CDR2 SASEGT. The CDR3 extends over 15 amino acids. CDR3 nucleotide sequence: TGTGCCAGCAGTGAACTAGCGGGGGGCACCGGGGAGCTGTTTTTT. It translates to CASSELAGGTGELFF.

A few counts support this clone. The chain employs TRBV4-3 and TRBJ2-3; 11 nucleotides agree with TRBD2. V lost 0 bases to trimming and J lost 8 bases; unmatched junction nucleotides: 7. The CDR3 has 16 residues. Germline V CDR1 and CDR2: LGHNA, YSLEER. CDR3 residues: CASSQEGNLAGGTQYF. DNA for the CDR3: TGCGCCAGCAGCCAAGAGGGAAATCTAGCGGGGGGTACGCAGTATTTT.

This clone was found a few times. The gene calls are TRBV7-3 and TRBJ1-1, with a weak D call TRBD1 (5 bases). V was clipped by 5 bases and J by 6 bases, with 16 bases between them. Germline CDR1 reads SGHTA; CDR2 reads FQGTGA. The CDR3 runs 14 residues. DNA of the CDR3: TGTGCCAGCAGCCGCCAGGGTATAAACGCTGAAGCTTTCTTT. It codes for CASSRQGINAEAFF.

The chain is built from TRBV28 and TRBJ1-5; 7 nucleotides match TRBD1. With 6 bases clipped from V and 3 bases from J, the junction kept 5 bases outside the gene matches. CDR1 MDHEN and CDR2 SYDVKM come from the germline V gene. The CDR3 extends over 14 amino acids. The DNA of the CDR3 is TGTGCCAGCAGACTAACAGGGGACAATCAGCCCCAGCATTTT. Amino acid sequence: CASRLTGDNQPQHF. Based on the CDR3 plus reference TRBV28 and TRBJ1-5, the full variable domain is DVKVTQSSRYLVKRTGEKVFLECVQDMDHENMFWYRQDPGLGLRLIYFSYDVKMKEKGDIPEGYSVSREKKERFSLILESASTNQTSMYLCASRLTGDNQPQHFGDGTRLSIL.

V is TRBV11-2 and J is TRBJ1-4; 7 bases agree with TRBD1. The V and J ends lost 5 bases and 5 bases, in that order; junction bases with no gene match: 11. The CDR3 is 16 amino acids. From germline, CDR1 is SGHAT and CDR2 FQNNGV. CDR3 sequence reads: CASSQGRTGTNEKLFF. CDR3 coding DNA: TGTGCCAGCAGCCAGGGCCGGACAGGTACAAATGAAAAACTGTTTTTT.

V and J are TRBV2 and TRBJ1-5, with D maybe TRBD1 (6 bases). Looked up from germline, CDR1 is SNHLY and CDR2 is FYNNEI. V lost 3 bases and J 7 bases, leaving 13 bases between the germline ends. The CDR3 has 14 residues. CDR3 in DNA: TGTGCCAGCAGTGATAGGGCAGGGGAGCAGCCCCAGCATTTT. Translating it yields CASSDRAGEQPQHF.

Here the CDR3 reads CASSPQQGVFEQYF. The CDR3 DNA reads TGCGCCAGCAGCCCCCAGCAGGGGGTATTCGAGCAGTACTTC. The chain couples TRBV4-1 to TRBJ2-7; the match to TRBD1 covers 7 bases. V lost 4 bases to trimming and J lost 6 bases; unmatched junction nucleotides: 9. Germline CDR1 and CDR2: MGHRA and YSYEKL. The CDR3 spans 14 residues.

The CDR3 region is CASTETVTGELFF. CDR3 coding DNA: TGTGCCAGCACCGAAACAGTAACCGGGGAGCTGTTTTTT. This rearrangement joins TRBV2 to TRBJ2-2; no firm D call. Looked up from germline, CDR1 is SNHLY and CDR2 is FYNNEI. This CDR3 is 13 amino acids long. V was cut by 7 bases and J by 5 bases, with 11 bases left in between.

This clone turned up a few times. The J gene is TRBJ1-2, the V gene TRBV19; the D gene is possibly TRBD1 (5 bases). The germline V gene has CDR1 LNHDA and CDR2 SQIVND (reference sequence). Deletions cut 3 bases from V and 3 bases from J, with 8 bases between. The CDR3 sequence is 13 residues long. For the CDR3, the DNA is TGTGCCAGTAGTATTGGAGGGGACTATGGCTACACCTTC. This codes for CASSIGGDYGYTF.

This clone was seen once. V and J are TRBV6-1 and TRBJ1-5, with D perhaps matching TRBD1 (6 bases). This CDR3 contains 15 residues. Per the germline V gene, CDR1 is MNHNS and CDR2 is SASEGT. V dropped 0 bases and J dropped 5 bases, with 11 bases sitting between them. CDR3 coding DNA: TGTGCCAGCAGTGAAGCGGGAGCAGGGGATCAGCCCCAGCATTTT. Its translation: CASSEAGAGDQPQHF.

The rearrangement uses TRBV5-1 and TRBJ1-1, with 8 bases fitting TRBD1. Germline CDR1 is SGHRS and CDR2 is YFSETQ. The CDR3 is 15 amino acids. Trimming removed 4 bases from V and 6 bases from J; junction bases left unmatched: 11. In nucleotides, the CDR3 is TGCGCCAGCAGCCCGGATAGGCAGGGGGCGGCTGAAGCTTTCTTT. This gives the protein CASSPDRQGAAEAFF.

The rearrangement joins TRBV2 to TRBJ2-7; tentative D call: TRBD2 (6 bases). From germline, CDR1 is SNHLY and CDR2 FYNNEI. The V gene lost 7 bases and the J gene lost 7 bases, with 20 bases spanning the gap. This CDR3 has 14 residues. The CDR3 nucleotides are TGTGCCAGCAACCTAGAGGTAGTAGGAGGGGAGCAGTACTTC. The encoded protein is CASNLEVVGGEQYF.

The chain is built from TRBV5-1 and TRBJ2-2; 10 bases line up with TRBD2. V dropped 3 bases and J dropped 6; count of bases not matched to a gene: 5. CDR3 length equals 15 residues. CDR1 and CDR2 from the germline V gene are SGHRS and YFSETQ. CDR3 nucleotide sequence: TGCGCCAGCAGCTGGAGCGGGGGGGCACCCGGGGAGCTGTTTTTT. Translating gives CASSWSGGAPGELFF.

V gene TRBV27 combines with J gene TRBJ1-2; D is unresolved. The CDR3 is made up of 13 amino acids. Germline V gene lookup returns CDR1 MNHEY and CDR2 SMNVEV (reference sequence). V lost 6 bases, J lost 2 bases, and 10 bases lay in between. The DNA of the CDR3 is TGTGCCAGCAGCCTAGACGGGAACTATGGCTACACCTTC. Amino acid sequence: CASSLDGNYGYTF.

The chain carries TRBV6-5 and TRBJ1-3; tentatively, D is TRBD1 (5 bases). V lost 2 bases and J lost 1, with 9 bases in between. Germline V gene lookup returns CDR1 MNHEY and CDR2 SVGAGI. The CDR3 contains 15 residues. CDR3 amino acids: CASSYVGGSGNTIYF. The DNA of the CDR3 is TGTGCCAGCAGTTACGTCGGGGGATCTGGAAACACCATATATTTT.

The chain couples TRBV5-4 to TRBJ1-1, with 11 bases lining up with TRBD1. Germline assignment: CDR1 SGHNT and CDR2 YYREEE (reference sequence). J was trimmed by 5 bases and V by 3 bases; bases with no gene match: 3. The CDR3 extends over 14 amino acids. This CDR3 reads CASSWGQGVTEAFF. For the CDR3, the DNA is TGTGCCAGCAGCTGGGGACAGGGGGTGACTGAAGCTTTCTTT.